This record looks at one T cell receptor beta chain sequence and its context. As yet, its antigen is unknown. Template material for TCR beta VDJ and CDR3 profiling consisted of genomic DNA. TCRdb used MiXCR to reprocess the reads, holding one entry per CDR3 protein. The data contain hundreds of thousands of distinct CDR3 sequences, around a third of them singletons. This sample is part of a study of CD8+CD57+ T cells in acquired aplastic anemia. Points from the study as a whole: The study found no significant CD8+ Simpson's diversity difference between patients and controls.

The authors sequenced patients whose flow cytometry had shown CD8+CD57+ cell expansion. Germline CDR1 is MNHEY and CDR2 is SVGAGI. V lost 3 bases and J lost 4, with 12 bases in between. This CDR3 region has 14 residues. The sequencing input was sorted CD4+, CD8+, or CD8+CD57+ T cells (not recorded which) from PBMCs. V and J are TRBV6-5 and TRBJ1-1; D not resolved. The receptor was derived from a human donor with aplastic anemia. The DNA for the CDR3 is TGTGCCAGCAGTTATACAACGGGGTTCACTGAAGCTTTCTTT. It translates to CASSYTTGFTEAFF.